The table lists the clone carrying this T cell receptor beta chain with many counts. The antigen is unknown. V dropped 0 bases and J dropped 3 bases, with 12 bases sitting between them. The V gene's germline CDR1 is LGHNA and CDR2 YNFKEQ. The CDR3 is 15 residues long. The data belong to a study of post-analysis software for immune sequencing data. Study summary: Included courses were relapsing-remitting and secondary progressive multiple sclerosis; progressive-relapsing multiple sclerosis was also included. Overall study findings and caveats: Several TRBV segments were more frequent in patients than controls; TRBV5-6, TRBV5-1 and TRBV20-1 belonged to this group. Diversity measured as normalized Chao1 was significantly lower in multiple sclerosis patients than in controls.

Unique molecular identifiers featured in each of the TCR beta cDNA libraries. TCRdb fed the PCR reads into MiXCR, producing one record per CDR3 protein. Of 180,000 or so distinct CDR3 sequences in the sample, around 30% are singletons; the top ten hold less than 4%. This TCR was recovered from a girl aged 2 to 17 with multiple sclerosis. The rearrangement uses TRBV4-2 and TRBJ2-7; D might be TRBD1 or TRBD2, each matching 5 bases. The sample was blood. CDR3 DNA sequence: TGTGCCAGCAGCCAAGAGAGGGGCAGGGTCTACGAGCAGTACTTC. It is translated as CASSQERGRVYEQYF.